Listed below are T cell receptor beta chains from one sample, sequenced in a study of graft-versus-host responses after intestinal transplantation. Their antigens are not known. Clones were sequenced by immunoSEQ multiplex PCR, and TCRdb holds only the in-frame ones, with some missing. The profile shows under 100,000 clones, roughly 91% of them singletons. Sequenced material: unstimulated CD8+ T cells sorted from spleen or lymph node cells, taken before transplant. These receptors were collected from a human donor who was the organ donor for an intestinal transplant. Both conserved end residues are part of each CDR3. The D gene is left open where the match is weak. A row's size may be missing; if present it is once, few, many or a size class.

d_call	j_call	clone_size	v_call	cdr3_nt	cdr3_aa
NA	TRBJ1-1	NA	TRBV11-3	TGTGCCAGCAGTCGGGATCCAATCACTGAAGCTTTCTTT	CASSRDPITEAFF
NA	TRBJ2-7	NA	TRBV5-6	TGTGCCAGCAGCTCGGGGCCGCGGGGAATCGACTACGAGCAGTACTTC	CASSSGPRGIDYEQYF
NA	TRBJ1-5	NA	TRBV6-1	TGTGCCAGCAGTTTAGGGCGGGCAAGGGATCAGCCCCAGCATTTT	CASSLGRARDQPQHF
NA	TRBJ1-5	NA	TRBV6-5	TGTGCCAGCAGGCTCGACAGTTATAGCAATCAGCCCCAGCATTTT	CASRLDSYSNQPQHF
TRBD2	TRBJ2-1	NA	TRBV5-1	TGCGCCAGCAGCCTTTACCCAGGACTAGCGGGCTTATACAATGAGCAGTTCTTC	CASSLYPGLAGLYNEQFF
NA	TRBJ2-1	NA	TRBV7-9	TGTGCCAGCTTTTACGGGTCCTCCTACAATGAGCAGTTCTTC	CASFYGSSYNEQFF
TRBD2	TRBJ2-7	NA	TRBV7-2	TGTGCCAGCAGCTTAGTGTCTAGCGGGACGCTCGAGCAGTACTTC	CASSLVSSGTLEQYF
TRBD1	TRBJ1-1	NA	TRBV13	TGTGCCAGCAGCCCCAAAGCCGGGACAGGCTGGGGGGTAGCTTTCTTT	CASSPKAGTGWGVAFF
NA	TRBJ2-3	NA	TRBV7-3	TGTGCCAGCAGCTGGGGGGTGGACCCCACAGATACGCAGTATTTT	CASSWGVDPTDTQYF
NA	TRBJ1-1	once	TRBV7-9	TGTGCCAGCAGCCCCGTCCCTGAAGCTTTCTTT	CASSPVPEAFF
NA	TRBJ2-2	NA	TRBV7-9	TGTGCCAGCAGCTCCCGTCGAGGGGGTACCGGGGAGCTGTTTTTT	CASSSRRGGTGELFF
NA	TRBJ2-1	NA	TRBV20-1	TGCAGAGCCTTTCGGGACAATGAGCAGTTCTTC	CRAFRDNEQFF
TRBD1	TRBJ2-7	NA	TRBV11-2	TGTGCCAGCAGCCAGGGACAGGGGTACGAGCAGTACTTC	CASSQGQGYEQYF
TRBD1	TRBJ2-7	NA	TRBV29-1	TGCAGCGTTACCGGGACAGTCTCCTACGAGCAGTACTTC	CSVTGTVSYEQYF
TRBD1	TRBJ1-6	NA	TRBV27	TGTGCCAGCAGTTTCGACAGGGGGCATTCACCCCTCCACTTT	CASSFDRGHSPLHF
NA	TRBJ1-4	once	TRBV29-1	TGCAGCGTGGGGACACGTGGGGTAGCTAATGAAAAACTGTTTTTT	CSVGTRGVANEKLFF
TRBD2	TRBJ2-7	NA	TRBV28	TGTGCCAGCAGTTTATGGTGGACTAGTAGTTCCTACGAGCAGTACTTC	CASSLWWTSSSYEQYF
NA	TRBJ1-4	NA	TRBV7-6	TGTGCCAGCAGCCCCGGACCGCCCGGGGGTGAAAAACTGTTTTTT	CASSPGPPGGEKLFF
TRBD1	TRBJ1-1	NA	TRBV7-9	TGTGCCAGCAGCTATCGGGACAGGTACATGAACACTGAAGCTTTCTTT	CASSYRDRYMNTEAFF
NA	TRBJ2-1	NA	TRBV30	TGTGCCTGGAGTGAAATCGCAGACAATGAGCAGTTCTTC	CAWSEIADNEQFF
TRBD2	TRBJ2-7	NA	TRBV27	TGTGCCAGCAGTTTAAGCGGGGACCACTACGAGCAGTACTTC	CASSLSGDHYEQYF
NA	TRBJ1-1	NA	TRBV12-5	TGTGCTAGTGGTTTTCGGGGAGTCGACACTGAAGCTTTCTTT	CASGFRGVDTEAFF
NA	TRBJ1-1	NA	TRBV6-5	TGTGCCAGCAGTTATCAGGGAACGATGAGCACTGAAGCTTTCTTT	CASSYQGTMSTEAFF
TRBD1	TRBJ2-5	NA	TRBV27	TGTGCCAGCCGAGAGACAGGGGGTCCCGAGACCCAGTACTTC	CASRETGGPETQYF
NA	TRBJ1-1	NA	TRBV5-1	TGCGCCAGCAGCTCTTCTAGGCCGGGGGGCACTGAAGCTTTCTTT	CASSSSRPGGTEAFF
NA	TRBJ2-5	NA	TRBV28	TGTGCCAGCAGTTTATCAGGGAACCAAGAGACCCAGTACTTC	CASSLSGNQETQYF
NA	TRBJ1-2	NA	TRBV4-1	TGCGCCAGCAGCCAAAACAGGGGCTACACCTTC	CASSQNRGYTF
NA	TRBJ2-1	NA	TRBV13	TGTGCCAGCAGCTTAGGGGCAGGGATCCCCAATGAGCAGTTCTTC	CASSLGAGIPNEQFF
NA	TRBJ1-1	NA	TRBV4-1	TGCGCCAGCAGCCAAGAGCCCAAAGGCTGGGAGGCCTGGAGGACTGAAGCTTTCTTT	CASSQEPKGWEAWRTEAFF
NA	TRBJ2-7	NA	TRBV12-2	TGTGCAAGTCGCGGCCGGGAGGGGGAATACGAGCAGTACTTC	CASRGREGEYEQYF
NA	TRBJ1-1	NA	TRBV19	TGTGCCAGTAGTATATGGGAGGTGAACACTGAAGCTTTCTTT	CASSIWEVNTEAFF
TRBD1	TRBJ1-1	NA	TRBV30	TGTGCGTCGGACAGGGCAGGGGCCGGGGACACTGAAGCTTTCTTT	CASDRAGAGDTEAFF
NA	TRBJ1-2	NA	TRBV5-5	TGTGCCAGCAGCGCGCCGGGACATTTTAACTATGGCTACACCTTC	CASSAPGHFNYGYTF
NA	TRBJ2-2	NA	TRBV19	TGTGCCAGTAGTATGACTGGGGGGGAGCTGTTTTTT	CASSMTGGELFF
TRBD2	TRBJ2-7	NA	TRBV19	TGTGCCAGTAGTATAGGGACTAGCGGCTACGAGCAGTACTTC	CASSIGTSGYEQYF
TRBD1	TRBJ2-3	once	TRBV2	TGTGCCAGCAGACAAGGGGGCATGGATACGCAGTATTTT	CASRQGGMDTQYF
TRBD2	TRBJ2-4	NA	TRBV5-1	TGCGCCAGCAGCTTGGCGGGGGGGCACGTAAACATTCAGTACTTC	CASSLAGGHVNIQYF
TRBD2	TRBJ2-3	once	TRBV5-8	TGTGCCAGCAGCTTAGGGACTAGCCAGGGCACAGATACGCAGTATTTT	CASSLGTSQGTDTQYF
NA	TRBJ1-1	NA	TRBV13	TGTGCCAGCAGCCCGCGGACAGACCTTGAAGCTTTCTTT	CASSPRTDLEAFF
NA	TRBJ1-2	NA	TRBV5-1	TGCGCCAGCAGCCCTCAACTGGGCAGGCCTTCCCTTAACTATGGCTACACCTTC	CASSPQLGRPSLNYGYTF
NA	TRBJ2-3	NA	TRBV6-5	TGTGCCAGCAGTTACTGGGCGTCCGCAGATACGCAGTATTTT	CASSYWASADTQYF
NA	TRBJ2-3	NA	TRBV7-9	TGTGCCAGCAGCTTGCGACTAGGCGATACGCAGTATTTT	CASSLRLGDTQYF
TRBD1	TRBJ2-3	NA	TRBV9	TGTGCCAGCAGCGTAGCGGACAGGGGGTTAGATACGCAGTATTTT	CASSVADRGLDTQYF
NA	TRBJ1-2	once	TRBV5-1	TGCGCCAGCAGCTCCGCGGGGGCGCGTGGCTACACCTTC	CASSSAGARGYTF
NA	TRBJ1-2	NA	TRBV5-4	TGTGCCAGCAGCTTGGGAGGGAACTATGGCTACACCTTC	CASSLGGNYGYTF
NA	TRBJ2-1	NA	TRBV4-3	TGCGCCAGCAGCCAAGTGATGGCGGAACCCCGGGTGGGGTTCTTC	CASSQVMAEPRVGFF
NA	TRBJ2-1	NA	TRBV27	TGTGCCAGCCGGACGCACCGGGACTCCAGCAATGAGCAGTTCTTC	CASRTHRDSSNEQFF
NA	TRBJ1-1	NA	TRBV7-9	TGTGCCAGCACCGAGACAGTGAACACTGAAGCTTTCTTT	CASTETVNTEAFF
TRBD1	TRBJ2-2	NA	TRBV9	TGTGCCAGCAGCGCCGGGACAGGGAGGGACACCGGGGAGCTGTTTTTT	CASSAGTGRDTGELFF
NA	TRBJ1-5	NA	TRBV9	TGTGCCAGCAGCGTTACTAATTGGGGCCCCCAGCATTTT	CASSVTNWGPQHF
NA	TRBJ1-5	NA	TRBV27	TGTGCCAGCAGTCAGTTTGCCCATCAGCCCCAGCATTTT	CASSQFAHQPQHF